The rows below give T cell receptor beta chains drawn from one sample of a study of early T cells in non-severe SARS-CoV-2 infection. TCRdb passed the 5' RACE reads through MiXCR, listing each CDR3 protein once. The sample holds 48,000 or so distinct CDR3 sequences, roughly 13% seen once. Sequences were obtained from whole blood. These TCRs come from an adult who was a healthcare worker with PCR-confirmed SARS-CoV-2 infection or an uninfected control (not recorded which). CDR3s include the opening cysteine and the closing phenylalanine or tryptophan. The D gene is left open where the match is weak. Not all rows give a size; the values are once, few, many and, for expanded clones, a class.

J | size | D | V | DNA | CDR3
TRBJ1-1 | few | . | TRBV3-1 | TGTGCCAGCAGCCACAGAACTGCGGGTACTGAAGCTTTCTTT | CASSHRTAGTEAFF
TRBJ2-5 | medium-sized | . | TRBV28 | TGTGCCAGCAGGCGAGACATTAAGACCCAGTACTTC | CASRRDIKTQYF
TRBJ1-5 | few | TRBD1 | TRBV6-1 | TGTGCCAGCAGTCGGGACAGGGGGAGGCAGCCCCAGCATTTT | CASSRDRGRQPQHF
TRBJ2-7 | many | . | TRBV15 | TGTGCCACCAGCATAAACCGGGGACGCTACGAGCAGTACTTC | CATSINRGRYEQYF
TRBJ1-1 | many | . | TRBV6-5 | TGTGCCAGCAACCACCAGGGTAGCACTGAAGCTTTCTTT | CASNHQGSTEAFF
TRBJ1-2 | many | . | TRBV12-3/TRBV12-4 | TGTGCCAGCAGTTTAAGTCCGCCCTATGGCTACACCTTC | CASSLSPPYGYTF
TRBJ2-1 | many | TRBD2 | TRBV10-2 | TGCGCCATCCGGAATAGCGGGAGTTCCGATGAGCAGTTCTTC | CAIRNSGSSDEQFF
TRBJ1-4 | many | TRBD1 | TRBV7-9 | TGTGCCAGCAGCTTAGGGACAGGGGAAAGAAGTGAAAAACTGTTTTTT | CASSLGTGERSEKLFF
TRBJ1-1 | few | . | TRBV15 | TGTGCCACCAGCAGCACCAGGGGACCCAGGAACACTGAAGCTTTCTTT | CATSSTRGPRNTEAFF
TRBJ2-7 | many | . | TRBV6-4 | TGTGCCAGCAGTGTTAAGGGGGGCGAGCAGTACTTC | CASSVKGGEQYF
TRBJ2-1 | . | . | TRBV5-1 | TGCGCCAGCAGTACGGGACTGGGTTACAATGAGCAGTTCTTC | CASSTGLGYNEQFF
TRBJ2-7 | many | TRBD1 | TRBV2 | TGTGCCAGCAGTGAAATCGACAGGGTCTACGAGCAGTACTTC | CASSEIDRVYEQYF
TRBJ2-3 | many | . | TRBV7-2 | TGTGCCAGCAGCCTAACCCGGGATATTTGGGATACGCAGTATTTT | CASSLTRDIWDTQYF
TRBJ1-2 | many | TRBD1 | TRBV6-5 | TGTGCCAGCAGTTTGACAGGGAACTATGGCTACACCTTC | CASSLTGNYGYTF
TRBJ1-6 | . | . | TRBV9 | TGTGCCAGCAGCGCCGGACGGCCCAGTTATAATTCACCCCTCCACTTT | CASSAGRPSYNSPLHF
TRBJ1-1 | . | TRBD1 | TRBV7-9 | TGTGCCAGCAGCTCGAGGACAGGGAGGACTGAAGCTTTCTTT | CASSSRTGRTEAFF
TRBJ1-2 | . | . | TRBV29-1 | TGCAGCGTTGAATCTGGGACTCAGTATGGCTACACCTTC | CSVESGTQYGYTF
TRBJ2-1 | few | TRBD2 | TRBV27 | TGTGCCAGCAGTTTTCTAGCGGGGGTTGCCTACAATGAGCAGTTCTTC | CASSFLAGVAYNEQFF
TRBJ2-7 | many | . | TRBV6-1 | TGTGCCAGCAGTGAATCGACAGCCTACGAGCAGTACTTC | CASSESTAYEQYF
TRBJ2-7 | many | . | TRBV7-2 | TGTGCCAGCAGCCCCCACTACGAGCAGTACTTC | CASSPHYEQYF
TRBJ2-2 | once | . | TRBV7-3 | TGTGCCAGCAGCACAGGACAGTGGGGCACCGGGGAGCTGTTTTTT | CASSTGQWGTGELFF
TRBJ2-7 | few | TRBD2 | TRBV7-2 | TGTGCCAGCAGCTTTTCTAGCGGAGACTACGAGCAGTACTTC | CASSFSSGDYEQYF
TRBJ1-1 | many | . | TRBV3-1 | TGTGCCAGCAGCCAAGAGAACAGGGAGGCTTTCTTT | CASSQENREAFF
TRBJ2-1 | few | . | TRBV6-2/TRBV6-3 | TGTGCCAGCAGTTGGGACAACTACAATGAGCAGTTCTTC | CASSWDNYNEQFF
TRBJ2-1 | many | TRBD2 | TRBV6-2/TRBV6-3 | TGTGCCAGCAGTTACTCTCACTCTAGCGGGAGGAGCTCCTACAATGAGCAGTTCTTC | CASSYSHSSGRSSYNEQFF
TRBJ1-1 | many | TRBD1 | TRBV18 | TGTGCCAGCTCACCTTCGGGACAGATGCGGAACACTGAAGCTTTCTTT | CASSPSGQMRNTEAFF
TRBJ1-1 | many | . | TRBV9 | TGTGCCAGCAGCTCCAGCCAGGCCCCCACACCTGAAGCTTTCTTT | CASSSSQAPTPEAFF
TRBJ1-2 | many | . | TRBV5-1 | TGCGCCAGCAAACTTACAGCAGGGGCGGACTATGGCTACACCTTC | CASKLTAGADYGYTF
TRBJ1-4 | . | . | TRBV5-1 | TGCGCCAGCAGCCTGTCTTGGCAGAATGAAAAACTGTTTTTT | CASSLSWQNEKLFF
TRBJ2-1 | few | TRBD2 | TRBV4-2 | TGTGCCAGCAGTCCCTCTCTAGCGGGATTTCTCAATGAGCAGTTCTTC | CASSPSLAGFLNEQFF
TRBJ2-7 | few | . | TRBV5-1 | TGCGCCAGCAGATCAGGGTCAATATACGAGCAGTACTTC | CASRSGSIYEQYF
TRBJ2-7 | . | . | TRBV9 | TGTGCCAGCAGCTTACGGGACACCTTATCCTACGAGCAGTACTTC | CASSLRDTLSYEQYF
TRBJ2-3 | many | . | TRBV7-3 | TGTGCCAGCAGCTTCACAGGGCTCCGGACAGATACGCAGTATTTT | CASSFTGLRTDTQYF
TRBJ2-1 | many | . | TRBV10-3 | TGTGCCATCAGTGAAGGGTCGGGGCTCCTTCTCTATGAGCAGTTCTTC | CAISEGSGLLLYEQFF
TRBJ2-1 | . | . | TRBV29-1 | TGCAGCGTTGCGCGGGGCTCCTACAATGAGCAGTTCTTC | CSVARGSYNEQFF
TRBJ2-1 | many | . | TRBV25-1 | TGTGCCAGCAGTCACCGGGACCCTGGGGATGAGCAGTTCTTC | CASSHRDPGDEQFF
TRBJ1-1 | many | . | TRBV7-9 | TGTGCCACCTCCCCTTACGGGCCGATGAACACTGAAGCTTTCTTT | CATSPYGPMNTEAFF
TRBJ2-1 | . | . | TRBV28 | TGTGCCAGCAGTACCTACAGGTCGGAGCAGTTCTTC | CASSTYRSEQFF
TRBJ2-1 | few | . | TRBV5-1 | TGCGCCAGCAGCGGTTGGGGGCGCGTAAAGAACAATGAGCAGTTCTTC | CASSGWGRVKNNEQFF
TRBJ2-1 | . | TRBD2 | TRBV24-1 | TGTGCCACCAGTGACGATGGGACTAGCGGGACGCCCAAGCAGTTCTTC | CATSDDGTSGTPKQFF
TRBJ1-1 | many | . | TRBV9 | TGTGCCAGCAGCGTAGGGGGCTATGGGAGAGCTTTCTTT | CASSVGGYGRAFF
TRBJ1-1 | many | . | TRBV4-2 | TGTGCCAGCAGCCAAGGTGGGGGGTCGAACACTGAAGCTTTCTTT | CASSQGGGSNTEAFF
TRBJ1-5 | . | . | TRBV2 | TGTGCCAGCAGCCCCAGACAGGCCAATCAGCCCCAGCATTTT | CASSPRQANQPQHF
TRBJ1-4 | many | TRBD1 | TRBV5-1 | TGCGCCAGCAGCACTGGACAGGGTAAAGAAAAACTGTTTTTT | CASSTGQGKEKLFF